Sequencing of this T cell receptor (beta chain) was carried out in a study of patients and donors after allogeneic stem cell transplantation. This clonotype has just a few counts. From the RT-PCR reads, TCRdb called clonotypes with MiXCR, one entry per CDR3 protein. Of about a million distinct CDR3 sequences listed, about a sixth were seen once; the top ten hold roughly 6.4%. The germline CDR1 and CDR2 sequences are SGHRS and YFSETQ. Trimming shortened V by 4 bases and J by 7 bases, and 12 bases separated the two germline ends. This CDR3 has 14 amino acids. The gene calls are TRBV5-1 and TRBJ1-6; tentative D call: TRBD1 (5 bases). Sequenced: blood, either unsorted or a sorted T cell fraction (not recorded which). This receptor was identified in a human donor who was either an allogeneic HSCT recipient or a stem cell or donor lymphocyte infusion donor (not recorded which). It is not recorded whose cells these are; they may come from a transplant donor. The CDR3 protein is CASSRDPGNSPLHF. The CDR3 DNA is TGCGCCAGCAGCCGGGACCCAGGGAATTCACCCCTCCACTTT.